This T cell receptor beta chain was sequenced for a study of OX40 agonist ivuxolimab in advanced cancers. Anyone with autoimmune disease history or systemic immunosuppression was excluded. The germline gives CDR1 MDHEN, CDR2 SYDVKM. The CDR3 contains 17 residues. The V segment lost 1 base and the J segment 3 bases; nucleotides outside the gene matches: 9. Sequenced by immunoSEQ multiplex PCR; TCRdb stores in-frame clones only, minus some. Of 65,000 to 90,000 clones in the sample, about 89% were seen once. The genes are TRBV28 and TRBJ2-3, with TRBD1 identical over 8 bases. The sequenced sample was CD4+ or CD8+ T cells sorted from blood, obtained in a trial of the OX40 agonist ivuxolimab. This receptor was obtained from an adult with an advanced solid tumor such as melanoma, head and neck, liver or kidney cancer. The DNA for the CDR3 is TGTGCCAGCAGTTTATCCCCTCAGGGGGCGGGTACAGATACGCAGTATTTT. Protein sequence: CASSLSPQGAGTDTQYF.